A single sample is the source of the 4 T cell receptor beta chains below, sequenced in a study of T cells in Graves' hyperthyroidism and ophthalmopathy. Using RNA transcripts as the source, TCR beta CDR3 regions were amplified. The study used the HTBI primer set for a first-round RT-PCR of the TCR CDR3. MiXCR, run by TCRdb on the multiplex PCR reads, gives a single entry per CDR3 protein. This table has approximately 570,000 distinct CDR3 sequences, approximately 20% appearing once. Source material: blood. The receptors here all came from a man aged 35-49 years with Graves' ophthalmopathy.

A remark on this clonotype: This could be a read error, since a much larger clone is one nucleotide away. The chain uses TRBV6-2 or TRBV6-3 and TRBJ1-1; D is possibly TRBD1 (6 bases). The CDR3 is 15 residues long. V was pared by 6 bases and J by 1 base, with 15 bases between. Germline loops: CDR1 MNHEY, CDR2 SVGEGT. The CDR3 DNA reads TGTGCCAGCAGGCCCCCTCAGGGGACGAACACTGAAGCTTTCTTT. It specifies CASRPPQGTNTEAFF.

In this sample, this clonotype turned up many times. The V and J genes are TRBV7-2 and TRBJ2-5; TRBD1 matches at 7 bases. Unmatched junction bases numbered 5, after V lost 2 bases and J lost 2 bases. Germline values: CDR1 SGHTA, CDR2 FQGNSA. This CDR3 contains 15 residues. The CDR3 sequence: CASSLQTGVQETQYF. For the CDR3, the DNA is TGTGCCAGCAGCTTACAAACAGGGGTTCAAGAGACCCAGTACTTC.

This clonotype has ten or more counts. The J gene is TRBJ2-7, the V gene TRBV2, with 7 bases that match TRBD1. Germline CDR1 SNHLY, CDR2 FYNNEI. The CDR3 is made up of 14 amino acids. J lost 2 bases, V lost 6 bases, and 7 bases had no gene match. CDR3 region: CASRAQGVTYEQYF. The CDR3 nucleotides read TGTGCCAGCAGGGCGCAGGGGGTGACCTACGAGCAGTACTTC.

This clonotype occurred a few times. The gene calls are TRBV5-5 and TRBJ2-1, with D unresolved. Trimming took 3 bases from V and 1 from J, leaving 11 bases between them. The CDR3 has 15 amino acids. From germline, CDR1 is SGHKS and CDR2 YYEKEE (reference sequence). The CDR3 sequence: CASSWAMRSYNEQFF. The CDR3 DNA follows: TGTGCCAGCAGCTGGGCTATGCGTTCCTACAATGAGCAGTTCTTC.